This entry lists 12 T cell receptor beta chains sequenced from one sample in a study of T cell repertoires in cytomegalovirus infection. TCRdb fed the reads into MiXCR, producing one record per CDR3 protein. The sample gives around 530,000 distinct CDR3 sequences, more than 20% of which show up once; over 10% is in the top ten. Sample: PBMCs. Receptors were obtained from a human donor in good health (CMV status not recorded). Some clones in this sample may be carry-over from other donors' samples.

CDR3 coding DNA: TGTGCCAGTAGCCTAAGGGCCGGGACAGCAAATCAGCCCCAGCATTTT. As protein: CASSLRAGTANQPQHF. This chain joins TRBV19 and TRBJ1-5, with 7 bases aligning to TRBD1. Germline lookup yields CDR1 LNHDA and CDR2 SQIVND (reference sequence). V lost 6 bases and J lost 4; bases outside the gene matches: 12. The CDR3 runs to 16 residues.

The rearrangement uses TRBV7-6 and TRBJ2-3; 7 bases map to TRBD1. CDR3 size: 15 residues. The junction had 5 bases not matched to a gene; V was cut back by 5 bases and J by 0 bases. Germline V gene data show CDR1 as SGHVS and CDR2 as FNYEAQ. CDR3 nucleotide sequence: TGTGCCAGCAGCCGTCGGGACAGAAGCACAGATACGCAGTATTTT. It yields the protein CASSRRDRSTDTQYF.

There are many counts of this clonotype. This sequence joins TRBV7-2 and TRBJ2-3, with TRBD2 identical over 7 bases. Germline V gene data show CDR1 as SGHTA and CDR2 as FQGNSA. Unmatched junction bases numbered 20, after V lost 5 bases and J lost 0 bases. The CDR3 covers 20 residues. The CDR3 spells CASSPGPGTTDPFSTDTQYF. As DNA, the CDR3 is TGTGCCAGCAGCCCAGGCCCCGGGACTACCGACCCATTTAGCACAGATACGCAGTATTTT.

This clonotype appeared a few times. This chain uses TRBV6-1 with TRBJ2-1; no definite D call. Looked up from germline, CDR1 is MNHNS and CDR2 is SASEGT. This CDR3 has 17 amino acids. Trimming left V 1 base short and J 0 bases short, with 13 bases between. Here the CDR3 reads CASSEEGQVSSYNEQFF. The CDR3 DNA reads as TGTGCCAGCAGTGAAGAAGGCCAGGTGAGCTCCTACAATGAGCAGTTCTTC.

This clonotype has just a few counts. This chain connects TRBV6-5 to TRBJ2-5; 11 bases fit TRBD2. The CDR3 is made up of 14 amino acids. CDR1 and CDR2 from the germline V gene are MNHEY and SVGAGI. Germline trimming cut 8 bases from V and 2 bases from J; bases unmatched to any gene: 4. CDR3 residues: CASGTSGSQETQYF. CDR3 sequence (DNA): TGTGCCAGCGGAACTAGCGGGAGTCAAGAGACCCAGTACTTC.

The chain joins TRBV28 to TRBJ2-1; weak D call: TRBD1 (6 bases). V lost 4 bases, J lost 4 bases, and 11 bases lay in between. The CDR3 consists of 14 residues. The germline V gene encodes CDR1 MDHEN and CDR2 SYDVKM. CDR3: CASSSWTEYNEQFF. The CDR3 DNA follows: TGTGCCAGCAGTTCCTGGACAGAGTACAATGAGCAGTTCTTC.

V usage is TRBV20-1 and J usage is TRBJ2-5, with 8 bases fitting TRBD2. CDR3 length equals 16 residues. CDR1 and CDR2 (germline): DFQATT, SNEGSKA (reference sequence). Trimming took 3 bases from V and 2 from J; bases not matched to a gene: 11. The CDR3, as DNA: TGCAGTGCTAGCTGGGAGGGAATAGCGGGACAAGAGACCCAGTACTTC. As protein: CSASWEGIAGQETQYF.

The chain employs TRBV7-7 and TRBJ2-7; D not certain. The CDR3 sequence is 13 residues long. V was clipped by 7 bases and J by 0 bases, with 10 bases between them. CDR1 and CDR2 from the germline V gene are SSHAT and FNYEAQ (reference sequence). CDR3: CASTRVFSYEQYF. CDR3 DNA: TGTGCCAGCACCCGGGTGTTCTCCTACGAGCAGTACTTC.

The rearrangement joins TRBV7-2 to TRBJ1-4; TRBD1 is a possible D gene (5 bases). From germline, CDR1 is SGHTA and CDR2 FQGNSA. The CDR3 is 14 amino acids. Trimming removed 7 bases from V and 3 bases from J, with 12 bases in between. Here the CDR3 reads CASKPSRANEKLFF. The DNA for the CDR3 is TGTGCCAGCAAGCCGTCCAGGGCTAATGAAAAACTGTTTTTT.

The J gene is TRBJ2-4, the V gene TRBV6-1, with 7 bases identical to TRBD2. V was clipped by 2 bases and J by 12 bases; unmatched bases: 7. Germline values: CDR1 MNHNS, CDR2 SASEGT. This CDR3 has 13 amino acids. DNA for the CDR3: TGTGCCAGCAGTGAAACCAGCGGGATAACTCAGTACTTC. This codes for CASSETSGITQYF.

Ten or more counts support this clonotype. The chain recombines TRBV7-4 with TRBJ2-5, with unresolved D. The CDR3 is 12 residues long. Trimming shortened V by 1 base and J by 4 bases, and 4 bases separated the two germline ends. Germline V gene sequence: CDR1 SGHVT, CDR2 SQSDAQ. Here the CDR3 reads CASSLGTETQYF. The CDR3 DNA reads TGTGCCAGCAGCTTAGGCACAGAGACCCAGTACTTC.

The chain employs TRBV7-2 and TRBJ1-2, with TRBD1 matching 7 bases. Unmatched junction bases numbered 8, after V lost 2 bases and J lost 8 bases. The germline CDR1 and CDR2 sequences are SGHTA and FQGNSA. The CDR3 is 14 amino acids. Here the CDR3 reads CASSLHGTGVGYTF. CDR3 bases: TGTGCCAGCAGCTTACACGGAACAGGGGTCGGCTACACCTTC.